Listed below are T cell receptor beta chains from one sample, sequenced in a study of T cells in localized non-small cell lung cancer. Method: immunoSEQ multiplex PCR; TCRdb's copy keeps in-frame clones and lacks some. The repertoire holds 1,500 to 2,500 clones, with roughly a fifth as singletons. Source: lung tumor tissue, taken before any cancer treatment. The receptor source for this set is a woman aged 35 to 75 with stage I lung adenocarcinoma. Both conserved end residues are part of each CDR3. A D gene is named only where the DNA matches it firmly. Size is omitted from some rows. Given values are once, few, many or a class for expanded clones.

CASSPRFGFWATNEKLFF	TGTGCCAGCAGCCCCCGGTTTGGTTTCTGGGCAACTAATGAAAAACTGTTTTTT	TRBV11-3	TRBJ1-4	once	NA
CASSMFSRTNTEAFF	TGTGCCAGTAGTATGTTCTCCAGAACGAACACTGAAGCTTTCTTT	TRBV19	TRBJ1-1	few	NA
CARFPGQYLVGNQPQHF	TGCGCCAGATTTCCGGGACAGTACCTCGTGGGCAATCAGCCCCAGCATTTT	TRBV23-1	TRBJ1-5	NA	TRBD1
CASSGIPGGAETQYF	TGCGCCAGCAGCGGCATCCCAGGGGGCGCGGAGACCCAGTACTTC	TRBV5-1	TRBJ2-5	NA	TRBD1
CASSSTGGSYQETQYF	TGTGCCAGCAGTTCCACAGGGGGCTCGTACCAAGAGACCCAGTACTTC	TRBV28	TRBJ2-5	few	TRBD1
CASSPGQGFNTEAFF	TGTGCCAGTAGTCCGGGACAGGGGTTCAACACTGAAGCTTTCTTT	TRBV19	TRBJ1-1	large	TRBD1
CASSLGDRAFGYTF	TGTGCCAGCAGCTTGGGGGACAGGGCTTTTGGCTACACCTTC	TRBV11-3	TRBJ1-2	few	TRBD1
CASSPSERGVGTDTQYF	TGTGCCAGCTCACCATCGGAGCGGGGGGTTGGTACAGATACGCAGTATTTT	TRBV18	TRBJ2-3	NA	TRBD2
CASSTLDWNTNTDTQYF	TGTGCCAGTAGTACTCTCGACTGGAACACCAACACAGATACGCAGTATTTT	TRBV19	TRBJ2-3	NA	NA
CAWSVDGAAYQPQHF	TGTGCCTGGAGTGTGGACGGGGCGGCATATCAGCCCCAGCATTTT	TRBV30	TRBJ1-5	large	NA
CASSQDPGLAGLSSYNEQFF	TGCGCCAGCAGCCAAGATCCGGGGCTAGCGGGGCTAAGCTCCTACAATGAGCAGTTCTTC	TRBV23-1	TRBJ2-1	medium-sized	TRBD2
CAISEDPARNTQYF	TGTGCCATCAGTGAGGACCCCGCCCGAAATACGCAGTATTTT	TRBV10-3	TRBJ2-3	NA	NA
CASSVPETGGDPEAFF	TGTGCCAGCAGCGTTCCCGAGACAGGGGGTGATCCTGAAGCTTTCTTT	TRBV9	TRBJ1-1	NA	TRBD1
CASSPPGTSGTTQYF	TGTGCCAGCTCACCACCAGGGACTAGCGGGACGACCCAGTACTTC	TRBV18	TRBJ2-5	NA	TRBD2
CASGPLAMVPGANVLTF	TGTGCCAGCGGGCCTCTGGCCATGGTCCCTGGGGCCAACGTCCTGACTTTC	TRBV12-5	TRBJ2-6	few	NA
CASSVGGDSSYNEQFF	TGTGCCAGCAGCGTAGGAGGGGATAGCTCCTACAATGAGCAGTTCTTC	TRBV9	TRBJ2-1	medium-sized	NA
CAWNKKGGLSTDTQYF	TGTGCCTGGAACAAAAAGGGGGGCCTTAGCACAGATACGCAGTATTTT	TRBV30	TRBJ2-3	few	NA
CAISYSGVLTDTQYF	TGTGCCATCAGCTATAGCGGGGTCCTCACAGATACGCAGTATTTT	TRBV6-8	TRBJ2-3	NA	TRBD2
CASTSYRDSSPLHF	TGTGCCAGCACCTCATACAGGGATAGTTCACCCCTCCACTTT	TRBV11-3	TRBJ1-6	medium-sized	NA
CASSPLGSHGYTF	TGTGCCAGCTCACCCCTAGGCAGTCACGGCTACACCTTC	TRBV18	TRBJ1-2	few	NA
CASSPQRGQPQHF	TGTGCCAGCAGCCCACAGCGGGGGCAGCCCCAGCATTTT	TRBV7-2	TRBJ1-5	NA	NA
CASALGQGVIEQYF	TGCGCCAGCGCCCTGGGACAGGGCGTTATCGAGCAGTACTTC	TRBV23-1	TRBJ2-7	few	TRBD1
CASSEVWLAATGELFF	TGTGCCAGCAGTGAAGTATGGCTAGCGGCCACCGGGGAGCTGTTTTTT	TRBV6-1	TRBJ2-2	few	TRBD2
CASSVSGGGTDTQYF	TGTGCCAGCAGCGTTAGCGGGGGTGGCACAGATACGCAGTATTTT	TRBV9	TRBJ2-3	NA	TRBD2
CASRAGQGATRLAFF	TGTGCCAGTAGGGCAGGACAGGGGGCCACCCGACTGGCTTTCTTT	TRBV12-2	TRBJ1-1	few	NA
CASSELGSLWGGRNEQFF	TGCGCCAGCAGTGAATTAGGAAGTTTGTGGGGGGGCCGCAATGAGCAGTTCTTC	TRBV10-2	TRBJ2-1	once	NA
CASRGGLAGTDTQYF	TGTGCCAGCAGGGGGGGACTAGCGGGGACAGATACGCAGTATTTT	TRBV6-8	TRBJ2-3	few	TRBD2
CASSLRDKNQPQHF	TGTGCCAGCTCCTTACGAGACAAAAATCAGCCCCAGCATTTT	TRBV6-8	TRBJ1-5	few	NA
CASSDGASGTKETQYF	TGCGCCAGCAGTGACGGGGCCTCGGGGACTAAAGAGACCCAGTACTTC	TRBV10-1	TRBJ2-5	NA	TRBD2
CASSLEGQGYNEQFF	TGTGCCAGCAGCTTAGAGGGACAGGGGTACAATGAGCAGTTCTTC	TRBV11-3	TRBJ2-1	few	TRBD1
CAISRTRTSGGSYEQYF	TGTGCCATCAGTCGAACTAGGACTAGCGGGGGTTCCTACGAGCAGTACTTC	TRBV6-8	TRBJ2-7	medium-sized	TRBD2